Below are 30 T cell receptor beta chains sequenced from a single sample in a study of T cell repertoires in cytomegalovirus infection. TCRdb analysed the reads with MiXCR anew, one entry per CDR3 protein. Among fewer than 400,000 distinct CDR3 sequences listed, 15% to 20% were seen once. Sequenced input: PBMCs. Source of these receptors: a human donor in good health (CMV status not recorded). Some clones in this sample may be carry-over from other donors' samples.

This clonotype was counted between two and nine times. This rearrangement joins TRBV27 to TRBJ1-5, with D possibly being TRBD1 (5 bases). This CDR3 region has 15 residues. V lost 3 bases and J 6 bases, leaving 15 bases between the germline ends. Germline assignment: CDR1 MNHEY and CDR2 SMNVEV (reference sequence). CDR3 amino acids: CASSLSRDGIQPQHF. CDR3 sequence (DNA): TGTGCCAGCAGTTTGTCCAGGGATGGTATTCAGCCCCAGCATTTT.

This clonotype was detected ten times or more. The V and J genes are TRBV7-2 and TRBJ2-3; no firm D call. The V gene lost 1 base and the J gene lost 1 base, with 9 bases spanning the gap. The CDR3 extends over 15 amino acids. CDR1 SGHTA and CDR2 FQGNSA come from the germline V gene. CDR3 nucleotides: TGTGCCAGCAGCTTAGTGGGCCCCGGCACAGATACGCAGTATTTT. This sequence encodes CASSLVGPGTDTQYF. Filled out from reference TRBV7-2 and TRBJ2-3, the complete variable domain reads GAGVSQSPSNKVTEKGKDVELRCDPISGHTALYWYRQSLGQGLEFLIYFQGNSAPDKSGLPSDRFSAERTGGSVSTLTIQRTQQEDSAVYLCASSLVGPGTDTQYFGPGTRLTVL.

Many counts were recorded for this clonotype. This CDR3 is CASSYSGRVETDIYF. CDR3 nucleotides: TGTGCCAGCAGTTACTCTGGGAGAGTGGAAACAGACATATATTTT. V gene TRBV6-5 combines with J gene TRBJ1-3; D is ambiguous. The CDR3 has 15 amino acids. V dropped 0 bases and J dropped 12 bases, with 18 bases sitting between them. CDR1 MNHEY and CDR2 SVGAGI come from the germline V gene.

This clonotype occurred many times. The chain joins TRBV7-2 to TRBJ2-1; 11 nucleotides align to TRBD2. The V gene end was trimmed by 3 bases and the J gene end by 2 bases; junction bases not matched to a gene: 3. The CDR3 consists of 16 residues. The V gene's germline CDR1 is SGHTA and CDR2 FQGNSA. CDR3 amino acids: CASSFLAGGTYNEQFF. CDR3 nucleotide sequence: TGTGCCAGCAGCTTCTTAGCGGGAGGGACCTACAATGAGCAGTTCTTC.

The chain uses TRBV3-1 and TRBJ2-5; no clear D gene. This CDR3 is 13 amino acids long. Germline CDR1 is LGHDT and CDR2 is YNNKEL (reference sequence). The V end was cut by 4 bases, the J end by 9 bases, with 15 bases between. The CDR3 DNA sequence: TGTGCCAGCAGCCCTCAGAGCCGATTAGCCCAGTACTTC. Protein sequence: CASSPQSRLAQYF.

This clonotype was counted ten times or more. The chain uses TRBV7-2 and TRBJ2-3, with D hard to call. Germline V gene sequence: CDR1 SGHTA, CDR2 FQGNSA. V lost 4 bases to trimming and J lost 4 bases, with 9 bases between them. CDR3 length: 13 amino acids. In DNA, the CDR3 is TGTGCCAGCAGCTCCGTCGGCTCAGATACGCAGTATTTT. It is translated as CASSSVGSDTQYF.

Ten or more counts support this clonotype. The chain links TRBV25-1 to TRBJ1-5; 7 nucleotides align to TRBD1. V shed 8 bases and J 3 bases; nucleotides not matched to a gene: 7. Germline CDR1 MGHDK, CDR2 SYGVNS. The CDR3 consists of 14 residues. CDR3 protein: CASGSDRYNQPQHF. CDR3 DNA sequence: TGTGCCAGCGGCTCGGACAGGTACAATCAGCCCCAGCATTTT.

V and J are TRBV19 and TRBJ2-7, with TRBD1 matching 9 bases. The V segment lost 6 bases and the J segment 6 bases; nucleotides outside the gene matches: 18. CDR3 length: 17 amino acids. Germline V gene lookup returns CDR1 LNHDA and CDR2 SQIVND (reference sequence). CDR3 coding DNA: TGTGCCAGTAGCCTAAACGGACAGGGGACCATCGGACGCGAGCAGTACTTC. Protein sequence: CASSLNGQGTIGREQYF.

This clonotype has at least ten counts. The chain has TRBV7-2 and TRBJ2-7, with TRBD1 as a possible D gene (6 bases). The CDR3 totals 16 residues. CDR1 and CDR2 (germline): SGHTA, FQGNSA. Trimming took 3 bases from V and 3 from J, leaving 18 bases between them. Here the CDR3 DNA reads TGTGCCAGCAGCTTGGGTTGGACAGCGGAATACTACGAGCAGTACTTC. Protein product: CASSLGWTAEYYEQYF. The whole variable domain, remainder taken from reference TRBV7-2 and TRBJ2-7, is GAGVSQSPSNKVTEKGKDVELRCDPISGHTALYWYRQSLGQGLEFLIYFQGNSAPDKSGLPSDRFSAERTGGSVSTLTIQRTQQEDSAVYLCASSLGWTAEYYEQYFGPGTRLTVT.

The CDR3, as DNA: TGTGCCAGCAGTCCTCCCGGGACTAGCGGGAAGAACACCGGGGAGCTGTTTTTT. Its translation is CASSPPGTSGKNTGELFF. The chain combines TRBV6-2 or TRBV6-3 with TRBJ2-2; 13 bases agree with TRBD2. Per the germline V gene, CDR1 is MNHEY and CDR2 is SVGEGT. The CDR3 totals 18 residues. Losses at the gene ends were 5 bases for V and 1 base for J; bases not matched to a gene: 7.

This sequence joins TRBV5-5 and TRBJ2-7; D remains unclear. The CDR3 has 14 residues. Germline V gene data show CDR1 as SGHKS and CDR2 as YYEKEE (reference sequence). Trimming took 3 bases from V and 0 from J, leaving 10 bases between them. Here the CDR3 reads CASSSFGLSYEQYF. As DNA, the CDR3 is TGTGCCAGCAGCTCTTTTGGTCTCTCCTACGAGCAGTACTTC.

The chain recombines TRBV2 with TRBJ1-5, with D hard to call. The CDR3 totals 13 residues. V lost 3 bases and J lost 5, with 8 bases in between. CDR1 and CDR2 (germline): SNHLY, FYNNEI. This chain's CDR3 is CASSEYSYQPQHF. In DNA form, the CDR3 reads TGTGCCAGCAGTGAGTACAGTTATCAGCCCCAGCATTTT.

This clonotype was detected only a few times. V and J are TRBV29-1 and TRBJ2-7; TRBD2 aligns across 9 bases. The germline gives CDR1 SQVTM, CDR2 ANQGSEA. This CDR3 region has 13 residues. With 6 bases clipped from V and 6 bases from J, the junction kept 9 bases outside the gene matches. In DNA form, the CDR3 reads TGCAGCGTAGTCATCGCGGGGGGGCGCGAGCAGTACTTC. Encoded protein: CSVVIAGGREQYF.

The rearrangement uses TRBV7-6 and TRBJ2-3; 10 bases line up with TRBD2. V lost 4 bases to trimming and J lost 6 bases; unmatched junction nucleotides: 7. The CDR3 consists of 15 residues. Germline V CDR1 and CDR2: SGHVS, FNYEAQ. CDR3 DNA sequence: TGTGCCAGCAGCTGGACTAGCGGTTTCTTGGATACGCAGTATTTT. This gives the protein CASSWTSGFLDTQYF.

The V call is TRBV5-1, the J call TRBJ1-3; D ambiguous. The CDR3 consists of 16 residues. V gave up 6 bases and J gave up 2 bases, with 18 bases separating them. CDR1 SGHRS and CDR2 YFSETQ come from the germline V gene. CDR3 amino acids: CASTRWAAEAGNTIYF. CDR3 in DNA: TGCGCCAGCACCAGGTGGGCGGCTGAGGCTGGAAACACCATATATTTT.

In this sample, this clonotype turned up a few times. CDR3 sequence (DNA): TGTGCCAGCAGCGGAGAGACAGATACGCAGTATTTT. Protein sequence: CASSGETDTQYF. The chain is built from TRBV7-2 and TRBJ2-3; no clear D. The CDR3 has 12 residues. V was cut by 5 bases and J by 3 bases, with 6 bases left in between. The germline gives CDR1 SGHTA, CDR2 FQGNSA.

The J gene is TRBJ2-7, the V gene TRBV7-6; 9 positions match TRBD1. This CDR3 has 15 residues. With V trimmed by 5 bases and J by 0 bases, 5 bases remained unmatched. Germline assignment: CDR1 SGHVS and CDR2 FNYEAQ. CDR3 in amino acids: CASSRPDRGSYEQYF. For the CDR3, the DNA is TGTGCCAGCAGCCGCCCGGACAGGGGCTCCTACGAGCAGTACTTC.

The chain carries TRBV2 and TRBJ1-6; TRBD1 matches 8 bases. Unmatched junction bases numbered 11, after V lost 6 bases and J lost 10 bases. CDR1 SNHLY and CDR2 FYNNEI come from the germline V gene. The CDR3 runs 15 residues. CDR3 region: CASSRAQQGGSPLHF. The CDR3, as DNA: TGTGCCAGCAGCCGCGCCCAACAGGGGGGCTCACCCCTCCACTTT.

This clonotype was counted ten times or more. The rearrangement uses TRBV12-3 or TRBV12-4 and TRBJ2-5; D gene unclear. This CDR3 is built from 16 residues. The V and J ends lost 6 bases and 2 bases respectively, with 19 bases between them. DNA of the CDR3: TGTGCCAGCAGCCCCACTAATCCGGATGGGCAAGAGACCCAGTACTTC. It codes for CASSPTNPDGQETQYF.

The chain uses TRBV7-4 and TRBJ2-6; the D call may be TRBD1 or TRBD2 (5 bases each). V was cut by 8 bases and J by 5 bases, with 16 bases left in between. In germline, CDR1 is SGHVT, CDR2 SQSDAQ. The CDR3 loop spans 15 amino acids. The CDR3 spells CASDPGTGWANVLTF. The CDR3 nucleotides read TGTGCCAGCGACCCCGGGACCGGATGGGCCAACGTCCTGACTTTC. Full variable domain (remainder filled in from reference TRBV7-4 and TRBJ2-6): GAGVSQSPRYKVAKRGRDVALRCDSISGHVTLYWYRQTLGQGSEVLTYSQSDAQRDKSGRPSGRFSAERPERSVSTLKIQRTEQGDSAVYLCASDPGTGWANVLTFGAGSRLTVL.

The chain has TRBV7-6 and TRBJ2-3; D is undetermined. There are 13 residues in the CDR3. CDR1 and CDR2 from the germline V gene are SGHVS and FNYEAQ. The ends were cut back, 4 bases at V and 8 bases at J, with 13 bases in the middle. The CDR3 DNA sequence: TGTGCCAGCAGCTCCTTAACCGTGGGTACGCAGTATTTT. Encoded protein: CASSSLTVGTQYF.

The chain couples TRBV7-2 to TRBJ2-1, with TRBD2 as a possible D gene (5 bases). V dropped 1 base and J dropped 7 bases, with 14 bases sitting between them. Germline CDR1 is SGHTA and CDR2 is FQGNSA. The CDR3 has 15 amino acids. The CDR3 region is CASSLVVLGGNEQFF. CDR3 DNA sequence: TGTGCCAGCAGCTTAGTTGTGCTTGGCGGGAATGAGCAGTTCTTC.

Regarding this clonotype: This clone may be a read error of a much larger clone one base away. The rearrangement links TRBV7-6 to TRBJ1-6; D remains unclear. The germline V gene encodes CDR1 SGHVS and CDR2 FNYEAQ. The germline V and J ends were trimmed by 5 bases and 11 bases, with 16 bases remaining between them. The CDR3 length is 14 residues. In nucleotides, the CDR3 is TGTGCCAGCAGCCGGGAGGGTGCCAATGCACCCCTCCACTTT. This encodes CASSREGANAPLHF.

This clonotype occurred many times. The chain combines TRBV5-5 with TRBJ2-3, with a tentative D call TRBD1 (5 bases). V was cut by 2 bases and J by 2 bases, with 9 bases left in between. Germline V CDR1 and CDR2: SGHKS, YYEKEE (reference sequence). The CDR3 runs to 14 residues. The CDR3 loop reads CASSFRQLTDTQYF. CDR3 DNA: TGTGCCAGCAGCTTTCGACAGCTCACAGATACGCAGTATTTT.

This clonotype appeared many times. The rearrangement joins TRBV7-2 to TRBJ1-2, with 9 bases identical to TRBD1. After removal of 1 base from V and 10 bases from J, the junction contained 10 bases not matched to a gene. CDR1 and CDR2 (germline): SGHTA, FQGNSA. This CDR3 is 15 amino acids long. CDR3 amino acids: CASSLGVRDREDYTF. DNA for the CDR3: TGTGCCAGCAGCTTAGGAGTGAGGGACAGGGAGGACTACACCTTC. The complete variable domain, with remaining parts taken from reference TRBV7-2 and TRBJ1-2, reads GAGVSQSPSNKVTEKGKDVELRCDPISGHTALYWYRQSLGQGLEFLIYFQGNSAPDKSGLPSDRFSAERTGGSVSTLTIQRTQQEDSAVYLCASSLGVRDREDYTFGSGTRLTVV.

The sample holds a few counts of this clonotype. The chain carries TRBV5-1 and TRBJ1-4; D gene uncertain. The CDR3 is 15 amino acids. Per germline, CDR1 SGHRS and CDR2 YFSETQ. With 5 bases removed from V and 0 bases from J, the gap between germline ends came to 11 bases. CDR3 bases: TGCGCCAGCAGTGCGACGGCCACAACTAATGAAAAACTGTTTTTT. Amino acid sequence: CASSATATTNEKLFF.

This clonotype was recorded a few times. This chain connects TRBV7-2 to TRBJ2-7; TRBD1 agrees at 7 bases. Germline CDR1 SGHTA, CDR2 FQGNSA. Trimming removed 5 bases from V and 5 bases from J; junction bases left unmatched: 12. CDR3 size: 15 residues. In nucleotides, the CDR3 is TGTGCCAGCAGCATTCGACAGGGCTTGCAGGACGAGCAGTACTTC. Amino acid sequence: CASSIRQGLQDEQYF.

The CDR3 region has the DNA TGTGCCAGCCAAAGCCTCCCCAGCTCCTACGAGCAGTACTTC. Encoded protein: CASQSLPSSYEQYF. This rearrangement joins TRBV7-9 to TRBJ2-7; D gene unclear. Trimming removed 8 bases from V and 0 bases from J, with 14 bases in between. In germline, CDR1 is SEHNR, CDR2 FQNEAQ (reference sequence). The CDR3 has 14 amino acids.

This clonotype was detected ten times or more. The rearrangement uses TRBV7-6 and TRBJ2-1; D perhaps matches TRBD2 (6 bases). Germline V lookup: CDR1 SGHVS, CDR2 FNYEAQ. V lost 5 bases and J lost 5, with 13 bases in between. The CDR3 has 14 residues. The CDR3 here is CASSPGLGNNEQFF. The CDR3 DNA reads as TGTGCCAGCAGCCCGGGACTCGGTAACAATGAGCAGTTCTTC.

This clonotype was observed at least ten times. The chain carries TRBV7-2 and TRBJ1-6; D is unclear. V dropped 4 bases and J dropped 4 bases, with 8 bases sitting between them. Germline V gene sequence: CDR1 SGHTA, CDR2 FQGNSA. This CDR3 region has 14 residues. The CDR3 DNA reads TGTGCCAGCAGCTCCGACACGTATAATTCACCCCTCCACTTT. This translates into CASSSDTYNSPLHF.